This T cell receptor (beta chain) was obtained from a study of cytomegalovirus exposure and HLA in healthy donors. Repertoires were generated with immunoSEQ multiplex PCR, while TCRdb's copy carries only in-frame clones and drops some. In the table there are roughly 120,000 clones, about 90% of which are singletons. This clone was recorded only once. Source material: PBMCs. This sequence was found in a woman between 18 and 29 years old in good health and CMV-seronegative.

The CDR3 nucleotides are TGTGCCAGCAGCTTGCCAGGGTTGAATGAGCAGTTCTTC. Translation gives CASSLPGLNEQFF. The chain carries TRBV5-4 and TRBJ2-1; TRBD1 might be the D (5 bases). The CDR3 sequence is 13 residues long. Trimming stripped 1 base from V and 7 bases from J, with 9 bases between. Germline V gives CDR1 SGHNT, CDR2 YYREEE (reference sequence).